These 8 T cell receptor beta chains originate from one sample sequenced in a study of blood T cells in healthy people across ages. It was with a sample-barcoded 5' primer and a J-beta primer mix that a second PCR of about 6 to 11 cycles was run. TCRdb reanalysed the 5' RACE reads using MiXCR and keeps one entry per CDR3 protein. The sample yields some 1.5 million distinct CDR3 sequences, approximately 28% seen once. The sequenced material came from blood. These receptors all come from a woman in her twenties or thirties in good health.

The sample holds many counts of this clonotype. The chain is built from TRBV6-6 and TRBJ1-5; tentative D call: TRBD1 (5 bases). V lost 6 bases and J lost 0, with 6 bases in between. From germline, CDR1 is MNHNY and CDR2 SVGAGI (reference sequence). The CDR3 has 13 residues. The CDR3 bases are TGTGCCAGCAGGGGGGATAGCAATCAGCCCCAGCATTTT. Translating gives CASRGDSNQPQHF.

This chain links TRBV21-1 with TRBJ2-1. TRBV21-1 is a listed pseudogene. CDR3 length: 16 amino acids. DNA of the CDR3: TGTGCCAGCAGCAAAGACTGGACCCCAAGGCGGAATGAGCAGTTCTTC. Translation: CASSKDWTPRRNEQFF.

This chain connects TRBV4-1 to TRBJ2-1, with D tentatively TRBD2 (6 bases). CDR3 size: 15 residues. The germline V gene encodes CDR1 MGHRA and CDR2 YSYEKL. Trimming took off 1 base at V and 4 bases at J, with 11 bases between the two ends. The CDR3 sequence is CASSQVGRRYNEQFF. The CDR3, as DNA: TGCGCCAGCAGCCAAGTCGGGAGAAGGTACAATGAGCAGTTCTTC.

The chain's CDR3 is CASSTFGGGSNEQFF. The CDR3 nucleotides read TGTGCCAGCAGTACGTTTGGGGGGGGTAGCAATGAGCAGTTCTTC. The chain uses TRBV28 and TRBJ2-1, with TRBD2 identical over 7 bases. CDR3 length: 15 residues. Germline CDR1 and CDR2: MDHEN and SYDVKM. V dropped 5 bases and J dropped 6; count of bases not matched to a gene: 10.

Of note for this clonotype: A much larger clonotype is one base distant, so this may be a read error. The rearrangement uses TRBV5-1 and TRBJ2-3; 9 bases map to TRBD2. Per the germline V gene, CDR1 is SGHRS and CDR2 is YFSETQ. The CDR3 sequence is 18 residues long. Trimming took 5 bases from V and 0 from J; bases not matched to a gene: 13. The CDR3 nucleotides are TGCGCCAGCAGATACAGGCTAGCGGGGATCCTTAGCACAGATACGCAGTATTTT. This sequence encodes CASRYRLAGILSTDTQYF.

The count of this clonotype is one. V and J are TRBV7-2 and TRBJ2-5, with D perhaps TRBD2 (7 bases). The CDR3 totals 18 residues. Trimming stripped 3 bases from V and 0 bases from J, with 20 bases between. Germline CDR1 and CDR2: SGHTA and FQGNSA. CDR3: CASSFQGLAEGYQETQYF. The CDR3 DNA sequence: TGTGCCAGCAGCTTCCAGGGGCTAGCGGAGGGGTACCAAGAGACCCAGTACTTC. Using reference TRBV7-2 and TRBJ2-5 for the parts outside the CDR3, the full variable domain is GAGVSQSPSNKVTEKGKDVELRCDPISGHTALYWYRQSLGQGLEFLIYFQGNSAPDKSGLPSDRFSAERTGGSVSTLTIQRTQQEDSAVYLCASSFQGLAEGYQETQYFGPGTRLLVL.

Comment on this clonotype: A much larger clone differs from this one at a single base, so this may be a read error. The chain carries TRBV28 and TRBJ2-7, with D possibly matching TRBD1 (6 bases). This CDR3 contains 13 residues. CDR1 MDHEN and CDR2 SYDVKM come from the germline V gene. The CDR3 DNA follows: TGTGCCACAAGGCAGGGGTCATTGGGCGAGCAGCACTTC. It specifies CATRQGSLGEQHF.

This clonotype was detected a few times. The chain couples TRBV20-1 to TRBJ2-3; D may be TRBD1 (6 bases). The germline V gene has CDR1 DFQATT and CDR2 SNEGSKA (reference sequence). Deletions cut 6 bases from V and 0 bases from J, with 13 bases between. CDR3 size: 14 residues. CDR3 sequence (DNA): TGCAGTGCCTCGACAGGAGCTAGCACAGATACGCAGTATTTT. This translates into CSASTGASTDTQYF.